These T cell receptor beta chains were read from a single sample in a study of T cell responses to AZD1222 COVID-19 vaccine. Measured with immunoSEQ multiplex PCR; TCRdb has only the in-frame clones, and not every one. The sample includes tens of thousands of clones, 80% to 95% of them seen just once. The sample in question was peripheral blood, obtained 28 days after the second dose of the MenACWY control vaccine. These receptors were taken from an adult who received the MenACWY meningococcal vaccine as a control. Each CDR3 is given with its conserved first and last residue. A D gene is named only where the DNA matches it firmly. The size field is filled for only some rows; it gives once, few, many or a size class.

clone_size	d_call	v_call	j_call	cdr3_aa	cdr3_nt
-	-	TRBV2	TRBJ1-2	CASSEDEGGYTF	TGTGCCAGCAGTGAGGACGAAGGCGGCTACACCTTC
-	TRBD1	TRBV9	TRBJ2-3	CASQGADTQYF	TGTGCCTCCCAGGGGGCAGATACGCAGTATTTT
-	-	TRBV28	TRBJ2-7	CASSPPRTGSYEQYF	TGTGCCAGCAGTCCTCCACGGACGGGAAGCTACGAGCAGTACTTC
-	-	TRBV7-6	TRBJ2-3	CASSLGSRDTQYF	TGTGCCAGCAGCTTAGGTTCTAGAGATACGCAGTATTTT
once	-	TRBV18	TRBJ2-7	CASSPSTLTYEQYF	TGTGCCAGCTCACCATCGACCCTTACCTACGAGCAGTACTTC
-	TRBD2	TRBV13	TRBJ2-2	CASSLGLGLAGIQNTGELFF	TGTGCCAGCAGCTTAGGCCTAGGACTAGCGGGAATTCAAAACACCGGGGAGCTGTTTTTT
-	-	TRBV7-9	TRBJ2-3	CASSLVETGLLDTQYF	TGTGCCAGCAGCTTAGTTGAGACAGGCCTCCTAGATACGCAGTATTTT
-	-	TRBV6-5	TRBJ2-1	CASSYSPGQYNEQFF	TGTGCCAGCAGTTACTCCCCGGGACAATACAATGAGCAGTTCTTC
-	-	TRBV6-4	TRBJ1-6	CASSDSTPGYSPLHF	TGTGCCAGCAGTGACTCGACCCCAGGGTATTCACCCCTCCACTTT
-	-	TRBV6-2/TRBV6-3	TRBJ2-1	CASSPHANEQFF	TGTGCCAGCAGTCCCCATGCAAATGAGCAGTTCTTC
-	-	TRBV3-1/TRBV3-2	TRBJ2-7	CASSVVLGEQYF	TGTGCCAGCAGCGTCGTGCTCGGTGAGCAGTACTTC
once	-	TRBV5-8	TRBJ1-3	CASSLGANTIYF	TGTGCCAGCAGCTTAGGGGCGAACACCATATATTTT
-	TRBD2	TRBV24-1	TRBJ2-1	CATSDSGTSGYNEQFF	TGTGCCACCAGTGACTCCGGGACTAGCGGGTACAATGAGCAGTTCTTC
once	-	TRBV23-1	TRBJ2-5	CASSHRRGPQETQYF	TGCGCCAGCAGTCACCGGAGGGGGCCTCAAGAGACCCAGTACTTC
-	-	TRBV19	TRBJ2-5	CASSAGLLQETQYF	TGTGCCAGTAGTGCTGGACTGCTTCAGGAGACCCAGTACTTC
-	TRBD2	TRBV6-5	TRBJ2-3	CASHTSRENKDTQYF	TGTGCCAGCCATACTTCGCGGGAGAATAAAGATACGCAGTATTTT
-	TRBD1	TRBV15	TRBJ2-2	CATSIGGQGNTGELFF	TGTGCCACCTCAATAGGGGGACAGGGGAACACCGGGGAGCTGTTTTTT
once	-	TRBV19	TRBJ2-7	CASSMVGTSYEQYF	TGTGCCAGTAGTATGGTAGGGACCTCCTACGAGCAGTACTTC
-	-	TRBV21-1	TRBJ2-7	CASSKEVRSGWEQYF	TGTGCCAGCAGCAAAGAGGTCAGGTCAGGATGGGAACAGTACTTC
once	-	TRBV18	TRBJ1-4	CASSPFSDSTNEKLFF	TGTGCCAGCTCACCCTTCTCCGATTCAACTAATGAAAAACTGTTTTTT
-	-	TRBV30	TRBJ1-5	CAWSQAQAQPQHF	TGTGCCTGGAGTCAGGCGCAGGCCCAGCCCCAGCATTTT
-	TRBD1	TRBV7-2	TRBJ2-7	CASSLALTGGDYEQYF	TGTGCCAGCAGCTTAGCGCTGACAGGGGGGGACTACGAGCAGTACTTC
-	-	TRBV30	TRBJ2-7	CAWSVDPEQYF	TGTGCCTGGAGTGTAGACCCGGAGCAGTACTTC
-	-	TRBV7-9	TRBJ2-7	CASSSGAKSSYEQYF	TGTGCCAGCAGCTCCGGAGCAAAGAGCTCCTACGAGCAGTACTTC
few	-	TRBV6-4	TRBJ1-6	CASSIGENSPLHF	TGTGCCAGCAGTATAGGGGAGAATTCACCCCTCCACTTT
-	TRBD1	TRBV2	TRBJ1-4	CASRPGQGANEKLFF	TGTGCCAGCAGACCCGGACAGGGTGCTAATGAAAAACTGTTTTTT
-	TRBD2	TRBV27	TRBJ2-3	CASRFGGADTQYF	TGTGCCAGCAGATTCGGGGGGGCAGATACGCAGTATTTT